One and the same sample provided the 30 T cell receptor beta chains below, sequenced in a study of T-cell memory formation after mild COVID-19. TCRdb recomputed calls from the 5' RACE reads with MiXCR, one row per CDR3 protein. The sample holds fewer than 650,000 distinct CDR3 sequences, roughly a fifth seen once. Sequencing used PBMCs or a T cell subset sorted from them (not recorded which). These receptors all come from an adult woman who had mild COVID-19 (a few samples of this study predate the infection). Cell type and time point are not known.

This clonotype appeared a few times. The CDR3 loop reads CASTDSGSNQPQHF. The DNA of the CDR3 is TGTGCCAGCACCGACTCGGGTAGCAATCAGCCCCAGCATTTT. The J gene is TRBJ1-5, the V gene TRBV12-3 or TRBV12-4; D gene ambiguous. The CDR3 is made up of 14 amino acids. Trimming pared 7 bases from V and 0 bases from J, leaving 10 bases between.

This clonotype was detected a few times. The V call is TRBV18, the J call TRBJ2-7; 13 bases line up with TRBD2. Trimming at V came to 4 bases and at J to 1 base, leaving 4 bases not matched to a gene. The CDR3 covers 16 residues. Looked up from germline, CDR1 is KGHSH and CDR2 is LQKENI. This chain's CDR3 is CASSQGLAGRSYEQYF. CDR3 coding DNA: TGTGCCAGCTCACAGGGACTAGCGGGAAGATCCTACGAGCAGTACTTC.

This clonotype was counted between two and nine times. CDR3 in DNA: TGTGCCTGGGTACCGAGGGGGAACACTGAAGCTTTCTTT. Its translation: CAWVPRGNTEAFF. The chain links TRBV30 to TRBJ1-1; maybe TRBD1 (5 bases). CDR3 size: 13 residues. V was cut by 5 bases and J by 1 base, with 11 bases left in between. CDR1 is GTSNPN, CDR2 SVGIG, per germline (reference sequence).

The V call is TRBV6-5, the J call TRBJ2-1, with 9 bases matching TRBD1. J was trimmed by 4 bases and V by 6 bases; bases with no gene match: 7. The length of the CDR3 is 15 residues. Germline loops: CDR1 MNHEY, CDR2 SVGAGI. CDR3 in amino acids: CASRSDRGGYNEQFF. Written as DNA, the CDR3 is TGTGCCAGCAGGTCCGACAGGGGGGGTTACAATGAGCAGTTCTTC.

This clonotype was detected only a few times. The rearrangement links TRBV12-3 or TRBV12-4 to TRBJ2-7; unclear D gene. The V end lost 1 base, the J end lost 6 bases, and 10 bases lay between the germline ends. The CDR3 consists of 13 residues. The CDR3 bases are TGTGCCAGCAGTTTAGACCATGCGAGCGAGCAGTACTTC. Amino acid sequence: CASSLDHASEQYF.

The rearrangement links TRBV6-1 to TRBJ2-3; maybe TRBD2 (6 bases). V gave up 4 bases and J gave up 0 bases, with 14 bases separating them. The germline gives CDR1 MNHNS, CDR2 SASEGT. There are 16 residues in the CDR3. The CDR3 DNA sequence: TGTGCCAGCAGTGGTCCAGCGGGCCTAAGCACAGATACGCAGTATTTT. As protein: CASSGPAGLSTDTQYF.

This chain uses TRBV7-2 with TRBJ2-3, with D possibly being TRBD1 (6 bases). Germline assignment: CDR1 SGHTA and CDR2 FQGNSA. The CDR3 length is 15 residues. Trimming shortened V by 2 bases and J by 3 bases, and 12 bases separated the two germline ends. CDR3 sequence: CASSLMGALTDTQYF. As DNA, the CDR3 is TGTGCCAGCAGCTTAATGGGGGCGCTGACAGATACGCAGTATTTT.

This clonotype was recorded a few times. The chain employs TRBV10-3 and TRBJ2-5, with TRBD2 matching over 11 bases. The CDR3 is 15 residues long. V trimming: 3 bases; J trimming: 4 bases; junction bases outside the gene matches: 4. Germline V gene lookup returns CDR1 ENHRY and CDR2 SYGVKD. Written as DNA, the CDR3 is TGTGCCATCAGTGACCCCACTAGCGGGAGAGAGACCCAGTACTTC. This codes for CAISDPTSGRETQYF.

This clonotype was detected only once. The chain has TRBV5-1 and TRBJ2-3, with 7 bases matching TRBD1. CDR3 length equals 14 residues. Trimming at V came to 4 bases and at J to 3 bases, leaving 5 bases not matched to a gene. Germline V CDR1 and CDR2: SGHRS, YFSETQ. CDR3 in amino acids: CASSQTGITDTQYF. In nucleotides, the CDR3 is TGCGCCAGCAGCCAGACAGGGATAACAGATACGCAGTATTTT.

This clonotype was seen a handful of times. This chain connects TRBV4-1 to TRBJ1-1, with D possibly being TRBD1 (5 bases). The V end lost 3 bases, the J end lost 1 base, and 15 bases lay between the germline ends. Per the germline V gene, CDR1 is MGHRA and CDR2 is YSYEKL. The CDR3 runs to 16 residues. The CDR3 nucleotides read TGCGCCAGCAGCCAGTCGGGGCTTGGGGGGAACACTGAAGCTTTCTTT. Protein sequence: CASSQSGLGGNTEAFF.

In nucleotides, the CDR3 is TGTGCCAGCAGCCAGGGGGGGCACGGCACAGATACGCAGTATTTT. It codes for CASSQGGHGTDTQYF. The chain combines TRBV14 with TRBJ2-3, with D possibly being TRBD2 (7 bases). Trimming cost V 3 bases and J 1 base, with 11 bases left between them. The CDR3 sequence is 15 residues long. Germline V gene data show CDR1 as SGHDN and CDR2 as FVKESK.

There are many counts of this clonotype. This rearrangement joins TRBV3-1 to TRBJ1-1; D remains unclear. Germline-derived CDR1 and CDR2 are LGHDT and YNNKEL (reference sequence). The CDR3 length is 13 residues. With 1 base removed from V and 6 bases from J, the gap between germline ends came to 9 bases. The CDR3: CASSQGSAPEAFF. The CDR3 DNA sequence: TGTGCCAGCAGCCAAGGGTCAGCCCCTGAAGCTTTCTTT.

This clonotype was detected a few times. V is TRBV5-1 and J is TRBJ2-7, with 7 bases aligning to TRBD2. CDR3 length: 16 amino acids. Germline V gene data show CDR1 as SGHRS and CDR2 as YFSETQ. After removal of 0 bases from V and 5 bases from J, the junction contained 11 bases not matched to a gene. The CDR3 is CASSLGALAGRHEQYF. The CDR3 DNA reads TGCGCCAGCAGCTTGGGGGCCTTAGCGGGTAGACACGAGCAGTACTTC.

This clonotype was seen a handful of times. The chain couples TRBV12-3 or TRBV12-4 to TRBJ1-5; 9 positions agree with TRBD1. The CDR3 covers 12 residues. The junction had 0 bases not matched to a gene; V was cut back by 6 bases and J by 6 bases. The CDR3 bases are TGTGCCAGCAGACAGGGGGCTCAGCCCCAGCATTTT. This gives the protein CASRQGAQPQHF.

The rearrangement links TRBV19 to TRBJ2-7, with 10 bases lining up with TRBD2. This CDR3 has 14 amino acids. The germline V gene has CDR1 LNHDA and CDR2 SQIVND (reference sequence). V gave up 5 bases and J gave up 3 bases; unmatched junction bases: 4. As DNA, the CDR3 is TGTGCCAGTAGTGATAGCGGGAGGAACTACGAGCAGTACTTC. Translated, it gives CASSDSGRNYEQYF.

This clonotype was recorded a few times. The V gene is TRBV7-3, the J gene TRBJ2-5; D is possibly TRBD2 (6 bases). Germline V gene lookup returns CDR1 SGHTA and CDR2 FQGTGA. V was clipped by 0 bases and J by 1 base, with 12 bases between them. The CDR3 extends over 16 amino acids. The CDR3 bases are TGTGCCAGCAGCTTAACGGTATACGGGGGCCAAGAGACCCAGTACTTC. It is translated as CASSLTVYGGQETQYF.

This sequence joins TRBV13 and TRBJ2-1; 10 bases line up with TRBD1. This CDR3 is 13 amino acids long. The germline CDR1 and CDR2 sequences are PRHDT and FYEKMQ (reference sequence). Germline trimming cut 6 bases from V and 7 bases from J; bases unmatched to any gene: 3. The CDR3 DNA reads as TGTGCCAGCAGGTGGACAGGGGGAAATGAGCAGTTCTTC. It is translated as CASRWTGGNEQFF.

This clonotype was seen only a few times. The V call is TRBV11-2, the J call TRBJ1-2; maybe TRBD1 (5 bases). V gave up 6 bases and J gave up 10 bases, with 21 bases separating them. This CDR3 comprises 14 residues. Germline V gene sequence: CDR1 SGHAT, CDR2 FQNNGV. CDR3 DNA sequence: TGTGCCAGCAGTCACTTCGGTATAGGGGATCTCTACACCTTC. Protein product: CASSHFGIGDLYTF. Full variable domain (remainder filled in from reference TRBV11-2 and TRBJ1-2): EAGVAQSPRYKIIEKRQSVAFWCNPISGHATLYWYQQILGQGPKLLIQFQNNGVVDDSQLPKDRFSAERLKGVDSTLKIQPAKLEDSAVYLCASSHFGIGDLYTFGSGTRLTVV.

This clonotype came up a few times. The chain combines TRBV14 with TRBJ2-5, with 9 nucleotides matching TRBD2. The junction had 7 bases not matched to a gene; V was cut back by 0 bases and J by 2 bases. Germline loops: CDR1 SGHDN, CDR2 FVKESK. The CDR3 sequence is 17 residues long. CDR3 residues: CASSQDIASGAQETQYF. CDR3 coding DNA: TGTGCCAGCAGCCAAGATATAGCTAGCGGGGCACAAGAGACCCAGTACTTC.

The chain has TRBV7-9 and TRBJ2-1; TRBD2 might be the D (6 bases). V was trimmed by 0 bases and J by 8 bases, leaving 17 bases between them. This CDR3 is 16 amino acids long. The germline V gene has CDR1 SEHNR and CDR2 FQNEAQ (reference sequence). CDR3 DNA: TGTGCCAGCAGCTTAGCCGGTCCAACTAGCCTCGATGAGCAGTTCTTC. As protein: CASSLAGPTSLDEQFF.

This clonotype is medium-sized (0.01 to 0.1%) within its sample. The chain joins TRBV7-9 to TRBJ2-7; D is perhaps TRBD1 or TRBD2 (5 bases each). The CDR3 is made up of 11 amino acids. The V gene lost 11 bases and the J gene lost 4 bases, with 12 bases spanning the gap. The germline CDR1 and CDR2 sequences are SEHNR and FQNEAQ (reference sequence). The CDR3 DNA follows: TGTGCCTCCGGGACGGTTTACGAGCAGTACTTC. Translation: CASGTVYEQYF.

This clonotype was counted between two and nine times. The gene calls are TRBV20-1 and TRBJ2-3, with TRBD2 matching over 11 bases. CDR1 and CDR2 from the germline V gene are DFQATT and SNEGSKA (reference sequence). The J segment lost 5 bases and the V segment lost 1 base, leaving 11 bases of the junction unmatched. This CDR3 spans 17 amino acids. In DNA, the CDR3 is TGCAGTGCTAGAGTCGGTACTAGCGGGAGTCAAGGAGATACGCAGTATTTT. Translated: CSARVGTSGSQGDTQYF.

This clonotype was seen a few times. The junction does not match germline at one end; this may be a read error. The V call is TRBV4-3, the J call TRBJ2-1; 11 nucleotides align to TRBD2. The germline V gene has CDR1 LGHNA and CDR2 YSLEER. The CDR3 consists of 15 residues. In nucleotides, the CDR3 is TGCGCCAGCAGCCAAGATCGCCTAGCGGGAGGCCCCAACCACTTC. This codes for CASSQDRLAGGPNHF.

CDR3 region: CSASRDPLYNEQFF. The CDR3 DNA reads as TGCAGCGCCAGCAGGGACCCTCTATACAATGAGCAGTTCTTC. V gene TRBV29-1 combines with J gene TRBJ2-1; D tentatively reads TRBD1 or TRBD2 (5 bases each). Trimming took 7 bases from V and 4 from J, leaving 17 bases between them. Germline loops: CDR1 SQVTM, CDR2 ANQGSEA. The CDR3 has 14 residues.

The sample holds a few counts of this clonotype. The chain couples TRBV12-3 or TRBV12-4 to TRBJ1-5; D call uncertain. V lost 2 bases, J lost 0 bases, and 5 bases lay in between. The length of the CDR3 is 14 residues. The CDR3 DNA reads TGTGCCAGCAGTTTACAGTTTAGCAATCAGCCCCAGCATTTT. It encodes CASSLQFSNQPQHF.

The J gene is TRBJ1-1, the V gene TRBV4-1; D possibly corresponds to TRBD1 (5 bases). CDR1 and CDR2 from the germline V gene are MGHRA and YSYEKL. CDR3 length: 15 amino acids. V lost 4 bases to trimming and J lost 0 bases, with 12 bases between them. The DNA for the CDR3 is TGCGCCAGCAGCCGGGAAGGGGCTTTGAACACTGAAGCTTTCTTT. Translating it yields CASSREGALNTEAFF.

The V call is TRBV7-2, the J call TRBJ2-4; D ambiguous. The V end was cut by 4 bases, the J end by 7 bases, with 8 bases between. The CDR3 is 12 residues long. CDR1 and CDR2 from the germline V gene are SGHTA and FQGNSA. The CDR3 is CASSSDTNIQYF. As DNA, the CDR3 is TGTGCCAGCAGCTCCGACACCAACATTCAGTACTTC.

The gene calls are TRBV5-1 and TRBJ2-2, with D perhaps assigned TRBD1 or TRBD2 (7 bases each). This CDR3 region has 16 residues. Germline V lookup: CDR1 SGHRS, CDR2 YFSETQ. The germline V and J ends were trimmed by 0 bases and 5 bases, with 14 bases remaining between them. The CDR3 reads CASSLDRQGGTGELFF. In DNA form, the CDR3 reads TGCGCCAGCAGCTTGGATCGCCAGGGGGGGACCGGGGAGCTGTTTTTT.

CDR3 sequence: CASSIRDSNQPQHF. The CDR3 DNA reads TGTGCCAGTAGTATTAGGGATAGCAATCAGCCCCAGCATTTT. This chain joins TRBV19 and TRBJ1-5; D uncertain. With 3 bases removed from V and 0 bases from J, the gap between germline ends came to 6 bases. CDR1 and CDR2 from the germline V gene are LNHDA and SQIVND (reference sequence). The CDR3 is 14 amino acids.

As regards this clonotype: A much larger clone differs by one base, so this may be a read error. The chain links TRBV15 to TRBJ2-7; D is ambiguous. Trimming cost V 0 bases and J 6 bases, with 6 bases left between them. CDR1 and CDR2 (germline): LNHNV, YYDKDF (reference sequence). This CDR3 has 12 amino acids. The CDR3 loop is CATSRDRPEQYF. CDR3 bases: TGTGCCACCAGCAGAGATAGACCCGAGCAGTACTTC.